This TCR beta chain originates from a study of beta chain features in type 1 diabetes. Study findings and constraints: In the patient group, naive, central memory and Treg TCRB repertoires seemed more alike than in the healthy donor group. The study found moderately but significantly shorter TCRB CDR3s in all four CD4+ subsets of Type 1 diabetes patients.

Sequencing targeted expressed TCRB transcripts, as all isolated RNA had been reverse transcribed. TCRdb keeps only in-frame clones here, not all; method: immunoSEQ multiplex PCR. The sample includes hundreds of thousands of clones, around an eighth of them seen just once. This clone has only a few counts. Its antigen is still unknown. This CDR3 is built from 13 residues. V dropped 6 bases and J dropped 3; count of bases not matched to a gene: 2. CDR1 is MDHEN and CDR2 is SYDVKM in the germline V gene. The TCR sequence derives from a man younger than 30 with type 1 diabetes. The chain joins TRBV28 to TRBJ1-5, with 7 positions matching TRBD1. The sample taken for sequencing was naive CD4+ T cells from blood. The CDR3 DNA reads as TGTGCCAGCAGAGGGACAGTCAATCAGCCCCAGCATTTT. Protein product: CASRGTVNQPQHF. The entire variable domain, with the rest obtained from reference TRBV28 and TRBJ1-5, is as follows: DVKVTQSSRYLVKRTGEKVFLECVQDMDHENMFWYRQDPGLGLRLIYFSYDVKMKEKGDIPEGYSVSREKKERFSLILESASTNQTSMYLCASRGTVNQPQHFGDGTRLSIL.